The 17 T cell receptor beta chains below all came from one sample that was sequenced in a study of patients and donors after allogeneic stem cell transplantation. TCRdb re-called the RT-PCR reads through MiXCR, storing one row per CDR3 protein. The table shows 900,000 to 1,000,000 distinct CDR3 sequences, with 15% to 20% occurring only once. The material sequenced was blood, either unsorted or a sorted T cell fraction (not recorded which). Every receptor here comes from a human donor who was either an allogeneic HSCT recipient or a stem cell or donor lymphocyte infusion donor (not recorded which). It is not recorded whose cells these are; they may come from a transplant donor.

V usage is TRBV5-1 and J usage is TRBJ2-1; 10 bases are a match to TRBD2. Trimming took 4 bases from V and 9 from J; bases not matched to a gene: 13. Per the germline V gene, CDR1 is SGHRS and CDR2 is YFSETQ. The CDR3 is 16 amino acids. For the CDR3, the DNA is TGCGCCAGCAGCGTTGCCGGGACTAGCGTAGACAGTGAGCAGTTCTTC. It translates to CASSVAGTSVDSEQFF.

This clonotype was detected only a few times. The rearrangement joins TRBV9 to TRBJ2-2; 9 bases are a match to TRBD2. The CDR3 is made up of 15 amino acids. V lost 3 bases, J lost 4 bases, and 4 bases stayed unmatched. The germline gives CDR1 SGDLS, CDR2 YYNGEE. This chain's CDR3 is CASSAWTSATGELFF. In DNA form, the CDR3 reads TGTGCCAGCAGCGCTTGGACTAGCGCCACCGGGGAGCTGTTTTTT.

CDR3 sequence (DNA): TGTGCCAGCAGTCCTAGGACAGGGGCCGCGCGGGATACGCAGTATTTT. Protein product: CASSPRTGAARDTQYF. This chain uses TRBV27 with TRBJ2-3; 9 bases agree with TRBD1. Trimming removed 5 bases from V and 6 bases from J; junction bases left unmatched: 12. CDR1 and CDR2 (germline): MNHEY, SMNVEV (reference sequence). CDR3 size: 16 residues.

With respect to this clonotype: A read error may account for a junction end that differs from germline. V is TRBV14 and J is TRBJ1-2, with 7 bases lining up with TRBD1. This CDR3 has 15 amino acids. Germline V gives CDR1 SGHDN, CDR2 FVKESK. The CDR3 nucleotides read TGTGCCAGCAGCCAAGACACGCTCAGGGGGTCCGATCTACGCTTC. Its protein product is CASSQDTLRGSDLRF. The full variable domain, rest sourced from reference TRBV14 and TRBJ1-2, is EAGVTQFPSHSVIEKGQTVTLRCDPISGHDNLYWYRRVMGKEIKFLLHFVKESKQDESGMPNNRFLAERTGGTYSTLKVQPAELEDSGVYFCASSQDTLRGSDLRFGSGTRLTVV.

This CDR3 is CASSLFLRDRVGGYTF. The CDR3 DNA is TGTGCCAGCAGCTTGTTTCTCCGGGACAGGGTTGGAGGCTACACCTTC. This rearrangement joins TRBV5-6 to TRBJ1-2; 9 nucleotides align to TRBD1. Germline-derived CDR1 and CDR2 are SGHDT and YYEEEE. CDR3 size: 16 residues. The V segment lost 1 base and the J segment 8 bases; nucleotides outside the gene matches: 12.

V and J are TRBV7-2 and TRBJ2-2; D gene uncertain. The CDR3 extends over 13 amino acids. The germline CDR1 and CDR2 sequences are SGHTA and FQGNSA. V shed 5 bases and J shed 6 bases, with 10 bases lying between them. In DNA, the CDR3 is TGTGCCAGCAGCGGGTCAGTGGCCGGGGAGCTGTTTTTT. This sequence encodes CASSGSVAGELFF.

This clonotype was counted ten times or more. This chain uses TRBV5-1 with TRBJ1-2; D possibly corresponds to TRBD1 (6 bases). The CDR3 contains 13 residues. V was clipped by 5 bases and J by 3 bases, with 11 bases between them. Germline CDR1 reads SGHRS; CDR2 reads YFSETQ. The CDR3 region has the DNA TGCGCCAGCAGATCTACAGGGTACTATGGCTACACCTTC. This translates into CASRSTGYYGYTF.

The V call is TRBV4-2, the J call TRBJ2-5; no definite D call. This CDR3 has 15 amino acids. V was cut by 5 bases and J by 1 base, with 14 bases left in between. From germline, CDR1 is LGHNA and CDR2 YNFKEQ. The CDR3 DNA reads TGTGCCAGCAGCTATACTCATCGGGTCCAAGAGACCCAGTACTTC. This sequence encodes CASSYTHRVQETQYF.

The sample holds many counts of this clonotype. This chain joins TRBV6-5 and TRBJ1-1; D gene unclear. The germline CDR1 and CDR2 sequences are MNHEY and SVGAGI. With 2 bases removed from V and 4 bases from J, the gap between germline ends came to 11 bases. The CDR3 runs to 14 residues. The CDR3 DNA reads TGTGCCAGCAGTTACGACACCTGGGGCACTGAAGCTTTCTTT. Protein sequence: CASSYDTWGTEAFF.

This clonotype was seen a handful of times. The CDR3 protein is CSAPKLGGELFF. The DNA of the CDR3 is TGCAGCGCTCCGAAACTAGGCGGGGAGCTGTTTTTT. J is TRBJ2-2 and V is TRBV29-1; tentative D call: TRBD2 (5 bases). CDR3 length equals 12 residues. Germline V lookup: CDR1 SQVTM, CDR2 ANQGSEA. Trimming cost V 7 bases and J 7 bases, with 13 bases left between them.

This clonotype showed up just a few times. The chain uses TRBV6-5 and TRBJ1-6; 7 bases fit TRBD1. The V segment lost 2 bases and the J segment 5 bases; nucleotides outside the gene matches: 15. Germline values: CDR1 MNHEY, CDR2 SVGAGI. The CDR3 has 19 amino acids. CDR3 region: CASSYDAGTDLTDNSPLHF. The CDR3, as DNA: TGTGCCAGCAGTTACGACGCCGGGACAGACCTCACGGATAATTCACCCCTCCACTTT.

The chain recombines TRBV12-3 or TRBV12-4 with TRBJ1-3, with unresolved D. Trimming shortened V by 2 bases and J by 0 bases, and 23 bases separated the two germline ends. CDR3 length: 20 amino acids. CDR3 residues: CASSLKCLGWDFYSGNTIYF. The CDR3, as DNA: TGTGCCAGCAGTTTAAAGTGTTTGGGTTGGGATTTTTACTCTGGAAACACCATATATTTT.

The rearrangement joins TRBV24-1 to TRBJ1-5; D perhaps matches TRBD1 (5 bases). Per the germline V gene, CDR1 is KGHDR and CDR2 is SFDVKD. There are 15 residues in the CDR3. Trimming left V 4 bases short and J 3 bases short, with 12 bases between. CDR3 sequence (DNA): TGTGCCACCAGTGAATCCAGGGCCTTCAATCAGCCCCAGCATTTT. Amino acids: CATSESRAFNQPQHF.

In this sample, this clonotype turned up a few times. The rearrangement uses TRBV12-3 or TRBV12-4 and TRBJ2-7; D is possibly TRBD1 (6 bases). Trimming pared 5 bases from V and 4 bases from J, leaving 12 bases between. This CDR3 has 13 residues. The CDR3 here is CASSLQQGYEQYF. The CDR3 nucleotides are TGTGCCAGCAGTCTACAGCAGGGGTACGAGCAGTACTTC.

The sample holds a few counts of this clonotype. This chain joins TRBV7-9 and TRBJ2-7; 8 bases fit TRBD2. In germline, CDR1 is SEHNR, CDR2 FQNEAQ (reference sequence). This CDR3 is built from 15 residues. The V gene end was trimmed by 4 bases and the J gene end by 3 bases; junction bases not matched to a gene: 8. Here the CDR3 DNA reads TGTGCCAGCAGCTCAAGCGGGGGCGCTTACTACGAGCAGTACTTC. Translation: CASSSSGGAYYEQYF.

This clonotype turned up a few times. CDR3 loop: CASSLRDRRGPDEQYF. CDR3 coding DNA: TGCGCCAGCAGCCTCCGGGACAGGCGCGGACCCGACGAGCAGTACTTC. This chain joins TRBV5-1 and TRBJ2-7; 8 positions agree with TRBD1. The trim removed 4 bases at V and 5 bases at J, leaving 14 bases unmatched. In germline, CDR1 is SGHRS, CDR2 YFSETQ. The CDR3 loop spans 16 amino acids.

The chain recombines TRBV7-7 with TRBJ2-1; no clear D. This CDR3 spans 13 amino acids. Trimming stripped 4 bases from V and 10 bases from J, with 14 bases between. Germline V gene sequence: CDR1 SSHAT, CDR2 FNYEAQ (reference sequence). In DNA, the CDR3 is TGTGCCAGCAGCTCTGTCTTAGGCCCAGAGCAGTTCTTC. This codes for CASSSVLGPEQFF.